This is a list of T cell receptor beta chains from one sample in a study of T cell responses to AZD1222 COVID-19 vaccine. Repertoires were generated with immunoSEQ multiplex PCR, while TCRdb's copy carries only in-frame clones and drops some. In the table there are about 110,000 clones, about 85% of which are singletons. The material was peripheral blood, obtained on day 0 of AZD1222 vaccination. The source is an adult in good health. Each CDR3 is given with its conserved first and last residue. D genes are given only for firm matches. Clone size is shown for a subset of rows, as once, few, many or a class of expanded clone.

cdr3_length j_call clone_size v_call d_call cdr3_aa cdr3_nt
15 TRBJ2-2 NA TRBV7-6 TRBD2 CASTGDYINTGELFF TGTGCCAGCACCGGGGACTACATTAACACCGGGGAGCTGTTTTTT
13 TRBJ2-7 NA TRBV7-9 NA CASRGGALNEQYF TGTGCCAGCAGAGGGGGGGCCTTGAACGAGCAGTACTTC
17 TRBJ2-5 NA TRBV5-6 NA CASSLVLSGDRGETQYF TGTGCCAGCAGCTTGGTTTTATCTGGAGATAGGGGAGAGACCCAGTACTTC
14 TRBJ2-7 NA TRBV5-4 NA CASSYGGQSYEQYF TGTGCCAGCAGTTACGGAGGGCAGTCCTACGAGCAGTACTTC
15 TRBJ1-2 NA TRBV27 NA CASSPGRRVFYGYTF TGTGCCAGCAGTCCGGGAAGGAGGGTCTTCTATGGCTACACCTTC
17 TRBJ2-7 NA TRBV28 NA CASSLTPSAKTSYEQYF TGTGCCAGCAGTTTAACCCCGAGCGCTAAAACCTCCTACGAGCAGTACTTC
15 TRBJ2-2 NA TRBV5-4 NA CASSPYQANTGELFF TGTGCCAGCAGCCCTTACCAGGCGAACACCGGGGAGCTGTTTTTT
13 TRBJ1-5 NA TRBV12-3/TRBV12-4 NA CASSLTGRQPQHF TGTGCCAGCAGTTTGACCGGACGTCAGCCCCAGCATTTT
12 TRBJ2-7 NA TRBV2 NA CASSSRDGGQYF TGTGCCAGCAGTTCCCGGGACGGCGGGCAGTACTTC
16 TRBJ2-1 NA TRBV11-2 TRBD2 CASRRLAGGSGDEQFF TGTGCCAGCAGACGCCTAGCGGGGGGCTCCGGCGATGAGCAGTTCTTC
16 TRBJ1-2 NA TRBV2 TRBD1 CASSEGTGGLNYGYTF TGTGCCAGCAGTGAAGGGACAGGGGGTCTTAACTATGGCTACACCTTC
17 TRBJ2-7 once TRBV3-1/TRBV3-2 NA CASSQGLASGPSYEQYF TGTGCCAGCAGCCAAGGCTTGGCCTCCGGACCGTCCTACGAGCAGTACTTC
17 TRBJ2-3 NA TRBV10-2 TRBD2 CASSVGPGLAWTDTQYF TGCGCCAGCAGTGTGGGACCGGGACTAGCGTGGACAGATACGCAGTATTTT
12 TRBJ2-7 NA TRBV29-1 TRBD2 CSLQTSGDEQYF TGCAGCTTACAGACTAGCGGCGACGAGCAGTACTTC
14 TRBJ1-2 few TRBV5-1 NA CASSLDRGGYGYTF TGCGCCAGCAGCTTGGACCGGGGAGGCTATGGCTACACCTTC
11 TRBJ1-5 NA TRBV20-1 NA CSARDQGPQHF TGCAGTGCTAGGGATCAGGGACCCCAGCATTTT
15 TRBJ1-5 once TRBV9 NA CASSGTVESNQPQHF TGTGCCAGCAGCGGTACGGTCGAAAGCAATCAGCCCCAGCATTTT
16 TRBJ2-3 NA TRBV3-1/TRBV3-2 TRBD2 CASSQASLAGFDTQYF TGTGCCAGCAGCCAAGCCTCCCTAGCGGGGTTTGATACGCAGTATTTT
14 TRBJ2-3 few TRBV3-1/TRBV3-2 TRBD2 CASRGLAGTDTQYF TGTGCCAGCAGGGGACTAGCAGGCACAGATACGCAGTATTTT
16 TRBJ2-3 NA TRBV24-1 TRBD1 CATSEVLGGATDTQYF TGTGCCACCAGTGAAGTTTTAGGGGGCGCCACAGATACGCAGTATTTT
16 TRBJ1-5 NA TRBV18 NA CASSPPSEPAFGPQHF TGTGCCAGCTCACCACCGTCCGAGCCGGCCTTTGGGCCCCAGCATTTT
13 TRBJ2-7 once TRBV24-1 TRBD2 CATSGGGTYEQYF TGTGCCACCAGCGGGGGGGGGACCTACGAGCAGTACTTC
18 TRBJ2-7 NA TRBV9 TRBD2 CASSVGLGRGDVSYEQYF TGTGCCAGCAGCGTGGGTTTGGGTCGGGGGGACGTCTCCTACGAGCAGTACTTC
17 TRBJ2-1 NA TRBV6-2/TRBV6-3 NA CASSYTTGASSYNEQFF TGTGCCAGCAGCTATACTACCGGGGCTAGCTCCTACAATGAGCAGTTCTTC
14 TRBJ2-5 NA TRBV2 TRBD1 CASSARDRGETQYF TGTGCCAGCAGTGCCCGGGACAGGGGGGAGACCCAGTACTTC
17 TRBJ1-5 few TRBV19 TRBD1 CASSMAGTGLLNQPQHF TGTGCCAGTAGTATGGCGGGGACAGGTCTCCTCAATCAGCCCCAGCATTTT
15 TRBJ2-1 few TRBV28 TRBD2 CASSSTTSGYNEQFF TGTGCCAGCAGTTCGACGACTAGCGGGTACAATGAGCAGTTCTTC
15 TRBJ2-2 once TRBV7-3 NA CASSLIVSGTGELFF TGTGCCAGCAGCTTAATAGTTTCGGGCACCGGGGAGCTGTTTTTT
14 TRBJ2-7 NA TRBV13 NA CASSYKPSSYEQYF TGTGCCAGCAGTTATAAACCCTCCTCGTACGAGCAGTACTTC
14 TRBJ1-5 NA TRBV19 NA CASSIDRYIQPQHF TGTGCCAGTAGTATAGATCGGTATATTCAGCCCCAGCATTTT
13 TRBJ1-5 NA TRBV28 NA CASSLGPNQPQHF TGTGCCAGCAGTTTAGGGCCAAATCAGCCCCAGCATTTT
15 TRBJ2-7 NA TRBV29-1 NA CSVEGTGHRVYEQYF TGCAGCGTTGAAGGAACGGGACACCGGGTCTACGAGCAGTACTTC
11 TRBJ2-7 NA TRBV2 NA CASSRFYEQYF TGTGCCAGCAGCCGGTTCTACGAGCAGTACTTC
16 TRBJ2-1 NA TRBV2 TRBD2 CASSATGTSGRNEQFF TGTGCCAGCAGTGCCACCGGGACTAGCGGGAGAAATGAGCAGTTCTTC
14 TRBJ2-5 NA TRBV9 TRBD1 CASSVEQGAETQYF TGTGCCAGCAGCGTAGAACAGGGGGCGGAGACCCAGTACTTC
16 TRBJ2-7 NA TRBV14 TRBD2 CASSRDGTRPYYEQYF TGTGCCAGCAGCCGAGATGGGACTAGACCATACTACGAGCAGTACTTC
14 TRBJ2-7 NA TRBV2 NA CASNFRDGPYEQYF TGTGCCAGCAACTTCCGGGACGGGCCCTACGAGCAGTACTTC
14 TRBJ2-1 NA TRBV5-1 TRBD1 CASSVSGTVNEQFF TGCGCCAGCAGCGTCTCCGGGACAGTCAATGAGCAGTTCTTC
14 TRBJ2-3 few TRBV6-5 TRBD1 CASSSDRASDTQYF TGTGCCAGCAGTAGCGACAGGGCTTCGGATACGCAGTATTTT
13 TRBJ2-7 NA TRBV3-1/TRBV3-2 NA CASTDLGTYEQYF TGTGCCAGCACCGATCTCGGCACCTACGAGCAGTACTTC
13 TRBJ1-6 NA TRBV6-2/TRBV6-3 NA CASSYYGLTPLHF TGTGCCAGCAGTTATTACGGATTAACACCCCTCCACTTT
16 TRBJ2-5 NA TRBV3-1/TRBV3-2 TRBD2 CASSQGLAGATGTQYF TGTGCCAGCAGCCAGGGACTAGCGGGGGCGACGGGGACCCAGTACTTC
15 TRBJ1-2 NA TRBV7-2 NA CASSPEAILAYGYTF TGTGCCAGCAGCCCGGAGGCTATCCTGGCCTATGGCTACACCTTC
13 TRBJ2-2 NA TRBV9 NA CASSVKGSGELFF TGTGCCAGCAGCGTAAAGGGAAGCGGGGAGCTGTTTTTT
10 TRBJ2-7 NA TRBV10-3 NA CAIGQNEQYF TGTGCCATTGGACAGAACGAGCAGTACTTC
13 TRBJ1-1 NA TRBV2 NA CASSKGEGTEAFF TGTGCCAGCAGCAAGGGGGAAGGAACTGAAGCTTTCTTT
18 TRBJ2-3 NA TRBV23-1 TRBD2 CASSQWGLAGGGTDTQYF TGCGCCAGCAGTCAATGGGGACTAGCGGGAGGGGGAACAGATACGCAGTATTTT
15 TRBJ1-3 NA TRBV7-9 NA CASSHTGGPGNTIYF TGTGCCAGCAGCCATACGGGGGGGCCTGGAAACACCATATATTTT
16 TRBJ2-7 NA TRBV19 NA CASSISGGMSSYEQYF TGTGCCAGTAGTATTTCCGGCGGGATGAGCTCCTACGAGCAGTACTTC
13 TRBJ1-4 NA TRBV3-1/TRBV3-2 NA CASSQQGGEKLFF TGTGCCAGCAGCCAACAGGGTGGCGAAAAACTGTTTTTT
15 TRBJ2-7 once TRBV28 TRBD1 CASSDSGTGSYEQYF TGTGCCAGCAGTGATTCCGGGACAGGATCCTACGAGCAGTACTTC